The 24 T cell receptor beta chains in this list originate from one sample, sequenced in a study of T cells after yellow fever vaccination. TCRdb independently ran MiXCR on the 5' RACE reads; one entry per CDR3 protein. There are more than 250,000 distinct CDR3 sequences in the sample; 6.8% occur only once, and 15% to 20% lies in the top ten. This specimen was PBMCs, taken roughly seven weeks after the first yellow fever vaccination. The receptors derive from a man younger than 35 who received the YFV17D yellow fever vaccine.

This clonotype was seen more than once but under ten times. The V call is TRBV4-3, the J call TRBJ1-2; 7 nucleotides line up with TRBD1. From germline, CDR1 is LGHNA and CDR2 YSLEER. V lost 3 bases to trimming and J lost 7 bases; unmatched junction nucleotides: 8. The CDR3 has 14 amino acids. CDR3 nucleotides: TGCGCCAGCAGCCAGGAGGACAGGCTTTCTGGCTACACCTTC. Residues: CASSQEDRLSGYTF.

This clonotype was seen a handful of times. The chain joins TRBV5-5 to TRBJ1-4; D is uncertain. Trimming took 5 bases from V and 0 from J, leaving 5 bases between them. This CDR3 is 13 amino acids long. Germline V lookup: CDR1 SGHKS, CDR2 YYEKEE (reference sequence). The CDR3: CASRYTTNEKLFF. CDR3 nucleotide sequence: TGTGCCAGCAGATACACAACTAATGAAAAACTGTTTTTT.

This clonotype was counted many times. V usage is TRBV6-6 and J usage is TRBJ2-7; 10 positions match TRBD1. Germline assignment: CDR1 MNHNY and CDR2 SVGAGI (reference sequence). With 8 bases clipped from V and 7 bases from J, the junction kept 8 bases outside the gene matches. The CDR3 length is 13 residues. CDR3 protein: CASGQGVLGEQYV. As DNA, the CDR3 is TGTGCCAGCGGACAGGGGGTCCTGGGGGAGCAGTACGTC.

This chain connects TRBV6-5 to TRBJ1-2; D is possibly TRBD1 (6 bases). V shed 0 bases and J shed 5 bases, with 13 bases lying between them. The CDR3 is 15 residues long. Germline V gene sequence: CDR1 MNHEY, CDR2 SVGAGI. The CDR3 here is CASSYSNRESYGYTF. CDR3 in DNA: TGTGCCAGCAGTTACTCGAACAGGGAAAGTTATGGCTACACCTTC.

This clonotype was seen more than once but under ten times. The rearrangement joins TRBV7-2 to TRBJ2-5; 8 bases are a match to TRBD2. This CDR3 is 15 amino acids long. In germline, CDR1 is SGHTA, CDR2 FQGNSA. V was pared by 1 base and J by 5 bases, with 6 bases of the junction left unmatched. Here the CDR3 reads CASSLVGGGWETQYF. CDR3 sequence (DNA): TGTGCCAGCAGCTTAGTCGGGGGGGGTTGGGAGACCCAGTACTTC.

The sample holds a few counts of this clonotype. This chain connects TRBV27 to TRBJ2-1; TRBD1 or TRBD2 may be the D gene (5 bases each). Trimming removed 4 bases at V and 2 bases at J, with 9 bases between. The CDR3 is 14 amino acids. From germline, CDR1 is MNHEY and CDR2 SMNVEV (reference sequence). Here the CDR3 DNA reads TGTGCCAGCAGTTCGGGGCGACCCTACAATGAGCAGTTCTTC. Its translation: CASSSGRPYNEQFF.

The chain uses TRBV24-1 and TRBJ1-1; 9 bases agree with TRBD1. The CDR3 has 16 amino acids. Germline lookup yields CDR1 KGHDR and CDR2 SFDVKD. V trimming: 8 bases; J trimming: 2 bases; junction bases outside the gene matches: 11. This CDR3 is CATTTYRDRDNTEAFF. CDR3 bases: TGTGCCACCACGACCTACCGGGACAGGGATAACACTGAAGCTTTCTTT.

V usage is TRBV4-1 and J usage is TRBJ2-3; D ambiguous. The CDR3 loop spans 14 amino acids. Germline CDR1 and CDR2: MGHRA and YSYEKL. V shed 0 bases and J shed 3 bases, with 7 bases lying between them. CDR3 amino acids: CASSQEIETDTQYF. DNA for the CDR3: TGCGCCAGCAGCCAAGAAATAGAGACAGATACGCAGTATTTT.

This sequence joins TRBV4-1 and TRBJ1-6; no definite D call. Deletions cut 1 base from V and 0 bases from J, with 13 bases between. The CDR3 totals 18 residues. Looked up from germline, CDR1 is MGHRA and CDR2 is YSYEKL. The CDR3 DNA follows: TGCGCCAGCAGCCAAGTTATGGCCGGGAGCTCCTATAATTCACCCCTCCACTTT. Its translation: CASSQVMAGSSYNSPLHF.

This clonotype was seen many times. V gene TRBV12-3 or TRBV12-4 combines with J gene TRBJ1-3, with D possibly matching TRBD1 (6 bases). V was shortened by 9 bases and J by 1 base, with 10 bases between the two germline ends. This CDR3 has 13 residues. Written as DNA, the CDR3 is TGTGCCAGTAACGGACAGTCTGGAAACACCATATATTTT. Translation: CASNGQSGNTIYF.

This clonotype was found a few times. The rearrangement uses TRBV5-6 and TRBJ2-7; 8 bases line up with TRBD1. CDR3 length equals 16 residues. J was trimmed by 2 bases and V by 4 bases; bases with no gene match: 11. The germline gives CDR1 SGHDT, CDR2 YYEEEE. CDR3 sequence reads: CASSPQGAGRPYEQYF. The CDR3 nucleotides are TGTGCCAGCAGCCCCCAGGGGGCAGGGAGACCCTACGAGCAGTACTTC.

This clonotype was seen more than once but under ten times. This rearrangement joins TRBV6-2 or TRBV6-3 to TRBJ2-1; possible D gene TRBD1, 5 bases. CDR1 is MNHEY, CDR2 SVGEGT, per germline. The CDR3 length is 13 residues. Trimming removed 8 bases from V and 3 bases from J, with 11 bases in between. CDR3 nucleotide sequence: TGTGCCAGCGAAGGGGCGGTCTACAATGAGCAGTTCTTC. Translation: CASEGAVYNEQFF.

The sample holds many counts of this clonotype. The chain has TRBV28 and TRBJ2-2; D unresolved. V gave up 6 bases and J gave up 3 bases, with 5 bases separating them. Germline V gene sequence: CDR1 MDHEN, CDR2 SYDVKM. CDR3 size: 12 residues. The CDR3 bases are TGTGCCAGCAGAAAGTACACCGGGGAGCTGTTTTTT. Its protein product is CASRKYTGELFF.

This clonotype was observed many times. The genes are TRBV6-6 and TRBJ1-1, with a tentative D call TRBD1 (6 bases). Germline-derived CDR1 and CDR2 are MNHNY and SVGAGI (reference sequence). V lost 2 bases to trimming and J lost 10 bases, with 14 bases between them. The CDR3 covers 13 residues. CDR3 nucleotide sequence: TGTGCCAGCAGTTACGCGCTACAGGGAGCAGCTTTCTTT. This encodes CASSYALQGAAFF.

The J gene is TRBJ1-3, the V gene TRBV10-3, with D uncertain. The germline V and J ends were trimmed by 2 bases and 8 bases, with 10 bases remaining between them. This CDR3 is 13 amino acids long. Germline CDR1 is ENHRY and CDR2 is SYGVKD. The CDR3 nucleotides are TGTGCCATCAGTGAGCCCTCTAGGGACACCATATATTTT. Amino acids: CAISEPSRDTIYF.

This clonotype was observed many times. CDR3 residues: CASRPLADFTGELFF. CDR3 in DNA: TGCGCCAGCCGGCCACTAGCGGATTTCACCGGGGAGCTGTTTTTT. This chain uses TRBV4-3 with TRBJ2-2; 8 nucleotides line up with TRBD2. Germline CDR1 and CDR2: LGHNA and YSLEER. The junction had 9 bases not matched to a gene; V was cut back by 8 bases and J by 4 bases. The CDR3 runs to 15 residues.

This clonotype has only a few counts. The V and J genes are TRBV11-2 and TRBJ1-2; 10 bases are shared with TRBD1. Germline V lookup: CDR1 SGHAT, CDR2 FQNNGV. Unmatched junction bases numbered 19, after V lost 2 bases and J lost 7 bases. The CDR3 contains 19 residues. The CDR3 reads CASSLLRVTPGTGDSGYTF. CDR3 nucleotide sequence: TGTGCCAGCAGCTTACTTCGGGTGACCCCCGGGACAGGGGATTCTGGCTACACCTTC.

J is TRBJ1-5 and V is TRBV5-5; TRBD1 matches 8 bases. Unmatched junction bases numbered 4, after V lost 3 bases and J lost 2 bases. Per the germline V gene, CDR1 is SGHKS and CDR2 is YYEKEE (reference sequence). The CDR3 has 15 residues. CDR3 region: CASSSMTGGNQPQHF. The CDR3, as DNA: TGTGCCAGCAGCTCGATGACAGGGGGCAATCAGCCCCAGCATTTT.

The rearrangement uses TRBV10-2 and TRBJ1-6; D is undetermined. Trimming shortened V by 3 bases and J by 12 bases, and 9 bases separated the two germline ends. CDR3 length: 12 residues. From germline, CDR1 is WSHSY and CDR2 SAAADI. CDR3 residues: CASSDSEKPLHF. In nucleotides, the CDR3 is TGCGCCAGCAGTGACTCGGAGAAACCCCTCCACTTT.

This clonotype turned up a few times. The chain carries TRBV15 and TRBJ2-3; tentative D call: TRBD1 (5 bases). The germline V gene encodes CDR1 LNHNV and CDR2 YYDKDF (reference sequence). This CDR3 contains 15 residues. V lost 0 bases, J lost 4 bases, and 11 bases lay in between. CDR3 sequence reads: CATSRDRQGSDTQYF. The CDR3 DNA sequence: TGTGCCACCAGCAGAGATCGGCAGGGATCAGATACGCAGTATTTT. The full variable domain, completed using reference TRBV15 and TRBJ2-3, is DAMVIQNPRYQVTQFGKPVTLSCSQTLNHNVMYWYQQKSSQAPKLLFHYYDKDFNNEADTPDNFQSRRPNTSFCFLDIRSPGLGDTAMYLCATSRDRQGSDTQYFGPGTRLTVL.

The chain employs TRBV6-1 and TRBJ2-6; possibly TRBD2 for D (5 bases). The V gene's germline CDR1 is MNHNS and CDR2 SASEGT. V was pared by 5 bases and J by 2 bases, with 10 bases between. There are 15 residues in the CDR3. CDR3 nucleotide sequence: TGTGCCAGCAGTCGGACTTCAGCTGGGGCCAACGTCCTGACTTTC. Its protein product is CASSRTSAGANVLTF.

This chain uses TRBV4-1 with TRBJ1-1; TRBD1 might be the D (5 bases). Germline V gene lookup returns CDR1 MGHRA and CDR2 YSYEKL. Deletions cut 1 base from V and 7 bases from J, with 19 bases between. The CDR3 has 16 residues. The CDR3, as DNA: TGCGCCAGCAGCCAAGTAGGCTTTAAGGGGAAAAATGAAGCTTTCTTT. Its translation is CASSQVGFKGKNEAFF.

This sequence joins TRBV7-3 and TRBJ2-1; D gene uncertain. V gave up 3 bases and J gave up 10 bases, with 16 bases separating them. Germline loops: CDR1 SGHTA, CDR2 FQGTGA. The CDR3 spans 14 residues. CDR3 sequence: CASSFDSSLGEQFF. The CDR3 region has the DNA TGTGCCAGCAGCTTTGATTCCTCCCTAGGGGAGCAGTTCTTC.

This clonotype was seen only a few times. The chain links TRBV20-1 to TRBJ2-1; D tentatively fits TRBD1 or TRBD2 (5 bases each). The CDR3 length is 19 residues. CDR1 and CDR2 (germline): DFQATT, SNEGSKA (reference sequence). Trimming stripped 0 bases from V and 5 bases from J, with 26 bases between. The CDR3 DNA reads as TGCAGTGCTAGAGATAGCAGTAACCGGGAAGGGGACGCTAACAATGAGCAGTTCTTC. Amino acid sequence: CSARDSSNREGDANNEQFF.